A selection of T cell receptor beta chains follows, all from one sample in a study of regulatory T cells in long-lasting Graves disease. One entry per CDR3 protein results from TCRdb running MiXCR on the multiplex PCR reads. The data hold roughly 450,000 distinct CDR3 sequences, with less than 25% observed a single time. This specimen consisted of peripheral blood mononuclear cells (PBMCs), obtained when the disease was refractory, from a patient treated with antithyroid drugs. Receptor source: a female donor with Graves disease. CDR3s include the opening cysteine and the closing phenylalanine or tryptophan. Each record gives: D gene, V gene, clone size, J gene, CDR3 protein, CDR3 DNA. The D gene is left open where the match is weak. Not all rows give a size; the values are once, few, many and, for expanded clones, a class.

TRBD2,TRBV15,few,TRBJ2-4,CATSRVSGGKNIQYF,TGTGCCACCAGCAGAGTATCGGGGGGCAAAAACATTCAGTACTTC
-,TRBV7-2,-,TRBJ1-5,CASSLLGGQNQPQHF,TGTGCCAGCAGCTTATTGGGCGGACAGAATCAGCCCCAGCATTTT
-,TRBV7-2,once,TRBJ1-4,CASSAPGRGEKLFF,TGTGCCAGCAGCGCCCCAGGGAGAGGGGAAAAACTGTTTTTT
-,TRBV28,many,TRBJ2-7,CASSEMGGANYEQYF,TGTGCCAGCAGCGAAATGGGGGGCGCGAACTACGAGCAGTACTTC
-,TRBV11-2,many,TRBJ2-5,CASRKDSRETQYF,TGTGCCAGCAGGAAAGACAGTCGAGAGACCCAGTACTTC
TRBD2,TRBV30,many,TRBJ2-7,CAALPAGVYEQYF,TGTGCCGCCTTGCCAGCGGGAGTTTACGAGCAGTACTTC
-,TRBV28,many,TRBJ2-7,CASTELGLDSYEQYF,TGTGCCAGCACCGAACTGGGACTCGACTCCTACGAGCAGTACTTC
-,TRBV12-3/TRBV12-4,few,TRBJ1-5,CASSRPRPREQKQPQHF,TGTGCCAGCAGCCGCCCCCGCCCCAGGGAACAGAAGCAGCCCCAGCATTTT
-,TRBV28,many,TRBJ2-5,CATWERGGQETQYF,TGTGCCACTTGGGAGCGAGGGGGGCAAGAGACCCAGTACTTC
-,TRBV28,-,TRBJ2-3,CASSLIGHLITDTQYF,TGTGCCAGCAGCCTCATCGGACATCTAATCACAGATACGCAGTATTTT
-,TRBV28,many,TRBJ1-4,CASSLSGGEKLFF,TGTGCCAGCAGTTTATCGGGGGGTGAAAAACTGTTTTTT
-,TRBV6-5,many,TRBJ2-7,CASSYSPSGTSYEQYF,TGTGCCAGCAGTTACTCCCCCTCAGGGACCTCCTACGAGCAGTACTTC
-,TRBV7-9,few,TRBJ2-7,CASSSFSDSAYEQYF,TGTGCCAGCAGCTCCTTTTCTGACAGCGCCTACGAGCAGTACTTC
-,TRBV28,many,TRBJ2-7,CASSFFGNYEQYF,TGTGCCAGCAGTTTCTTTGGGAACTACGAGCAGTACTTC
-,TRBV28,many,TRBJ1-5,CASSFMLGNNQPQHF,TGTGCCAGCAGTTTTATGTTAGGGAATAATCAGCCCCAGCATTTT
-,TRBV28,many,TRBJ1-4,CASSLTEWGKLFF,TGTGCCAGCAGTTTAACGGAGTGGGGAAAACTGTTTTTT
-,TRBV4-1,-,TRBJ2-7,CASSQGPLTYEQYF,TGCGCCAGCAGCCAAGGACCCTTGACGTACGAGCAGTACTTC
-,TRBV7-9,-,TRBJ2-7,CASSPLGGPAYEQYF,TGTGCCAGCAGCCCCCTCGGGGGACCTGCCTACGAGCAGTACTTC
-,TRBV27,-,TRBJ2-2,CASSGRAGAGELFF,TGTGCCAGCAGCGGAAGGGCCGGGGCCGGGGAGCTGTTTTTT
TRBD1,TRBV20-1,-,TRBJ2-4,CSASRDRPRTKNIQYF,TGCAGTGCTAGTAGGGACAGGCCTAGGACCAAAAACATTCAGTACTTC
-,TRBV7-6,-,TRBJ2-3,CASSLARGLSSTDTQYF,TGTGCCAGCAGCTTAGCGCGGGGTTTATCTAGCACAGATACGCAGTATTTT
-,TRBV29-1,few,TRBJ1-1,CSVTTGGHTEAFF,TGCAGCGTGACCACGGGGGGCCACACTGAAGCTTTCTTT
-,TRBV2,-,TRBJ2-1,CASTKAASYNEQFF,TGTGCCAGCACAAAGGCGGCATCCTACAATGAGCAGTTCTTC
-,TRBV27,many,TRBJ2-7,CASSRRRSRATYEQYF,TGTGCCAGCAGTCGGAGAAGGTCCAGGGCAACCTACGAGCAGTACTTC
-,TRBV20-1,-,TRBJ2-7,CSLWTGLGEQYF,TGCAGTCTCTGGACGGGCCTGGGTGAGCAGTACTTC
-,TRBV5-5,few,TRBJ2-7,CASSPQTYYEQYF,TGTGCCAGCAGCCCCCAGACCTACTACGAGCAGTACTTC
TRBD2,TRBV9,-,TRBJ2-7,CASSVGRAHYEQYF,TGTGCCAGCAGCGTCGGGAGGGCGCACTACGAGCAGTACTTC
TRBD1,TRBV5-1,few,TRBJ1-2,CASSFDRGHNYGYTF,TGCGCCAGCAGCTTCGACAGGGGCCATAACTATGGCTACACCTTC
-,TRBV5-1,-,TRBJ2-3,CASSHGTIEPTDTQYF,TGCGCCAGCAGCCACGGGACCATAGAGCCCACAGATACGCAGTATTTT
-,TRBV7-9,few,TRBJ1-3,CASSSVVRSGNTIYF,TGTGCCAGCAGCTCCGTTGTCCGATCTGGAAACACCATATATTTT